The 14 T cell receptor beta chains in this list originate from one sample, sequenced in a study of blood T cells in healthy people across ages. A sample-barcoded 5' primer and a J-beta primer mix were used in a second PCR of roughly 7 to 12 cycles. TCRdb used MiXCR to reprocess the 5' RACE reads, holding one entry per CDR3 protein. The sample has 1.5 million or so distinct CDR3 sequences; about 45% are singletons. Sequenced sample: blood. The receptors shown here come from a woman aged 18-35 years in good health.

The table lists this clonotype with many counts. V is TRBV3-1 and J is TRBJ1-2, with TRBD1 as a possible D gene (5 bases). CDR3 length: 14 amino acids. V lost 4 bases and J 5 bases, leaving 14 bases between the germline ends. CDR1 and CDR2 from the germline V gene are LGHDT and YNNKEL (reference sequence). The CDR3 loop is CASSPPGHWYGYTF. CDR3 nucleotide sequence: TGTGCCAGCAGCCCGCCCGGACATTGGTATGGCTACACCTTC.

This clonotype was recorded a few times. This sequence joins TRBV27 and TRBJ1-1; D possibly corresponds to TRBD1 (6 bases). In germline, CDR1 is MNHEY, CDR2 SMNVEV (reference sequence). Trimming left V 6 bases short and J 4 bases short, with 12 bases between. This CDR3 has 13 amino acids. The CDR3 DNA reads as TGTGCCAGCAGAATAGGGGGGGTCACTGAAGCTTTCTTT. It specifies CASRIGGVTEAFF.

The chain carries TRBV20-1 and TRBJ2-3; perhaps TRBD2 as D (5 bases). Trimming removed 5 bases from V and 4 bases from J, with 16 bases in between. Looked up from germline, CDR1 is DFQATT and CDR2 is SNEGSKA (reference sequence). This CDR3 spans 14 amino acids. The CDR3: CSAFSVGAPDTQYF. The CDR3 DNA sequence: TGCAGTGCTTTTTCGGTGGGAGCTCCAGATACGCAGTATTTT.

V and J are TRBV25-1 and TRBJ2-5, with 8 bases lining up with TRBD1. V lost 3 bases to trimming and J lost 11 bases; unmatched junction nucleotides: 8. The CDR3 covers 13 residues. Germline V gives CDR1 MGHDK, CDR2 SYGVNS. The CDR3 spells CASSDSRGLEQYF. The CDR3, as DNA: TGTGCCAGCAGTGATAGCAGGGGGCTTGAGCAGTACTTC.

The DNA for the CDR3 is TGTGCCAGCAGTTACTACATGGGACAGCGCACCGGGGAGCTGTTTTTT. Its protein is CASSYYMGQRTGELFF. J is TRBJ2-2 and V is TRBV6-6; 7 nucleotides match TRBD1. V gave up 1 base and J gave up 4 bases; unmatched junction bases: 6. The CDR3 spans 16 residues. Germline CDR1 reads MNHNY; CDR2 reads SVGAGI (reference sequence).

The chain employs TRBV12-3 or TRBV12-4 and TRBJ2-5; 7 bases align to TRBD2. The CDR3 spans 13 residues. Germline trimming cut 8 bases from V and 2 bases from J; bases unmatched to any gene: 5. CDR3 loop: CASVGRRQETQYF. CDR3 nucleotides: TGTGCCAGCGTCGGGAGGAGGCAAGAGACCCAGTACTTC.

The V call is TRBV12-3 or TRBV12-4, the J call TRBJ2-3; 10 bases agree with TRBD1. There are 16 residues in the CDR3. After removal of 6 bases from V and 0 bases from J, the junction contained 6 bases not matched to a gene. The CDR3 DNA reads as TGTGCCAGCAGCCCGGGACAGGGGATAAGCACAGATACGCAGTATTTT. Translation gives CASSPGQGISTDTQYF.

CDR3 DNA sequence: TGCGCCAGCAGCCGGGACGACAGGGGGGACTATGGCTACACCTTC. It codes for CASSRDDRGDYGYTF. The rearrangement joins TRBV4-1 to TRBJ1-2; 9 bases are shared with TRBD1. This CDR3 is built from 15 residues. Germline loops: CDR1 MGHRA, CDR2 YSYEKL. The junction had 6 bases not matched to a gene; V was cut back by 4 bases and J by 3 bases.

The J gene is TRBJ2-1, the V gene TRBV6-5; 8 bases align to TRBD2. Unmatched junction bases numbered 12, after V lost 6 bases and J lost 8 bases. The germline gives CDR1 MNHEY, CDR2 SVGAGI. This CDR3 spans 15 amino acids. This CDR3 is CASRSTSGSPHEQFF. The CDR3 DNA reads TGTGCCAGCAGAAGCACTAGCGGTTCCCCCCATGAGCAGTTCTTC.

The rearrangement links TRBV2 to TRBJ2-1; D perhaps matches TRBD2 (6 bases). The CDR3 spans 12 residues. V gave up 8 bases and J gave up 3 bases, with 8 bases separating them. Germline V gene sequence: CDR1 SNHLY, CDR2 FYNNEI. For the CDR3, the DNA is TGTGCCAGCGGAGCGGGCTACAATGAGCAGTTCTTC. It is translated as CASGAGYNEQFF.

This clonotype was seen only once. This CDR3 reads CASSLRLQDYGYTF. Written as DNA, the CDR3 is TGCGCCAGCAGCTTACGGTTGCAGGATTATGGCTACACCTTC. The gene calls are TRBV5-1 and TRBJ1-2; D ambiguous. Germline loops: CDR1 SGHRS, CDR2 YFSETQ. Trimming shortened V by 2 bases and J by 5 bases, and 13 bases separated the two germline ends. The CDR3 consists of 14 residues.

This clonotype was observed at least ten times. The chain combines TRBV7-2 with TRBJ2-1; unclear D gene. Trimming pared 3 bases from V and 8 bases from J, leaving 5 bases between. Germline assignment: CDR1 SGHTA and CDR2 FQGNSA. This CDR3 comprises 11 residues. CDR3 nucleotides: TGTGCCAGCAGCTTTAGCTATGAGCAGTTCTTC. Translation gives CASSFSYEQFF.

This clonotype appeared a single time. The rearrangement joins TRBV30 to TRBJ2-4, with a weak D call TRBD1 (6 bases). The assigned J gene may be wrong: the sequence end matches TRBJ2-7 better. The CDR3 loop spans 12 amino acids. From germline, CDR1 is GTSNPN and CDR2 SVGIG (reference sequence). CDR3 DNA sequence: TGTGCCTGGAACAGGGAATCGAACGAGCAGTACTTC. Encoded protein: CAWNRESNEQYF.

With regard to this clonotype: A much more abundant neighbour one base away suggests this may be a read error. V and J are TRBV4-3 and TRBJ2-3, with D perhaps TRBD2 (7 bases). The CDR3 consists of 16 residues. Germline CDR1 and CDR2: LGHNA and YSLEER. CDR3 sequence reads: CASSQGLGGDTDTLYF. The DNA for the CDR3 is TGCGCCAGCAGCCAAGGTCTGGGAGGGGACACAGATACGCTGTATTTT.